Here is one T cell receptor beta chain with its context. Its antigen is unknown. V dropped 2 bases and J dropped 1 base, with 10 bases sitting between them. The CDR3 loop spans 14 amino acids. Germline V gives CDR1 SQVTM, CDR2 ANQGSEA. This record belongs to a study of Ad26.COV2.S vaccination and SARS-CoV-2 variants. Study conclusions and caveats: Recipients given vaccine exceeded placebo recipients in spike-specific TCR breadth. Recipients of vaccine and of placebo showed similar breadth of their non-spike TCR repertoires. Quantification of TCR breadth and depth may have yielded underestimates of total T cell responses. There was reportedly substantial breadth in spike-specific CD8+ and CD4+ T cell responses after vaccination.

Only in-frame clones appear in the TCRdb table, and some are missing; sequencing was by immunoSEQ multiplex PCR. This table has roughly 380,000 clones, roughly 94% appearing once. Here the sequenced sample was peripheral blood, taken after recovery from COVID-19. The source is a human donor who had recovered from COVID-19. This chain uses TRBV29-1 with TRBJ2-3, with no clear D. CDR3 sequence (DNA): TGCAGCGTTGAATTAGGGTATGGCACAGATACGCAGTATTTT. Amino acid sequence: CSVELGYGTDTQYF.